The entry that follows covers one TCR beta chain sequence. Antigen: not known. Germline and junction disagree at one end, which may indicate a read error. The source of the sample is a study of T cell repertoires in cytomegalovirus infection. TCRdb recomputed calls from the reads with MiXCR, one row per CDR3 protein. The sample lists about 900,000 distinct CDR3 sequences, around a third occurring once. The CDR3 has 14 residues. CDR1 SGHVS and CDR2 FNYEAQ come from the germline V gene. This clonotype was obtained from a human donor in good health (CMV status not recorded). Some clones in this sample may be carry-over from other donors' samples. This chain uses TRBV7-6 with TRBJ1-2, with 8 bases lining up with TRBD1. Sequences were derived from cultured CD8+ T cells from PBMCs, sampled from culture after CMV antigen stimulation. In DNA form, the CDR3 reads TGTGCCAACAGCTTAGCGGACAGGGAGGACGGCTACACCTTC. It translates to CANSLADREDGYTF.